This TCR beta chain was found in a study of blood T cell repertoires in COVID-19. Sequenced by immunoSEQ multiplex PCR; TCRdb stores in-frame clones only, minus some. The table shows about 220,000 clones, with roughly 83% occurring only once. Only a few counts were recorded for this clone. Material: PBMCs or T cells enriched from blood (not recorded which). The TCR was taken from a woman aged 40 to 50 with acute COVID-19.

The CDR3 spells CASSGAGGYSPLHF. The CDR3 DNA sequence: TGTGCCAGCAGTGGGGCAGGGGGATATTCACCCCTCCACTTT. This chain uses TRBV27 with TRBJ1-6; TRBD1 agrees at 7 bases. CDR1 and CDR2 from the germline V gene are MNHEY and SMNVEV (reference sequence). V shed 5 bases, J shed 8 bases, and the junction held 6 bases outside the gene matches. The CDR3 totals 14 residues.